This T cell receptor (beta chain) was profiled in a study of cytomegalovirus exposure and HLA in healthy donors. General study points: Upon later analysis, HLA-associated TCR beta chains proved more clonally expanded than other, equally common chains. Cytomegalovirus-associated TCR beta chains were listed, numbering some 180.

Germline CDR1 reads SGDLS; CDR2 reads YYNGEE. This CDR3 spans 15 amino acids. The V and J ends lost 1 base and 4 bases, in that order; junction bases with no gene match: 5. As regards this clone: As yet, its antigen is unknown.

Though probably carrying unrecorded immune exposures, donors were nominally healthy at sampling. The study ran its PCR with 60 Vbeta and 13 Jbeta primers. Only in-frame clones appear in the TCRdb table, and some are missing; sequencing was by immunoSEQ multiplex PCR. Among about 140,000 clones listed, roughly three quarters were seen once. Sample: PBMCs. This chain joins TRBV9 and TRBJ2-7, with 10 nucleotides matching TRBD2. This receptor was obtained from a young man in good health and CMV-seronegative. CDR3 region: CASSVLSGGDYEQYF. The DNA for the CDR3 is TGTGCCAGCAGCGTACTAAGCGGGGGGGATTACGAGCAGTACTTC.